This T cell receptor beta chain was observed in a study of cytomegalovirus exposure and HLA in healthy donors. Turning to this clone: The antigen is unknown.

Primers included in the PCR were 60 Vbeta and 13 Jbeta primers. Clones were sequenced by immunoSEQ multiplex PCR, and TCRdb holds only the in-frame ones, with some missing. The data hold approximately 160,000 clones, with 60% to 80% observed a single time. The study, taken as a whole, reports: Cytomegalovirus association was assigned to more than 150 TCR beta chains. Researchers reported in a later analysis that a missense DCLRE1C variant was tied to TCR beta V- and J-gene trimming.

V gave up 1 base and J gave up 10 bases, with 16 bases separating them. Germline V gene data show CDR1 as SGHTA and CDR2 as FQGNSA. This CDR3 is built from 14 residues. The V and J genes are TRBV7-2 and TRBJ1-1; D may be TRBD1 (6 bases). The specimen was PBMCs. The clonotype was recovered from a man between 18 and 29 years old in good health and CMV-seropositive. The CDR3 bases are TGTGCCAGCAGCTTAGATCGACAGGCCCCACGAGCTTTCTTT. Translating gives CASSLDRQAPRAFF. Based on the CDR3 plus reference TRBV7-2 and TRBJ1-1, the full variable domain is GAGVSQSPSNKVTEKGKDVELRCDPISGHTALYWYRQSLGQGLEFLIYFQGNSAPDKSGLPSDRFSAERTGGSVSTLTIQRTQQEDSAVYLCASSLDRQAPRAFFGQGTRLTVV.